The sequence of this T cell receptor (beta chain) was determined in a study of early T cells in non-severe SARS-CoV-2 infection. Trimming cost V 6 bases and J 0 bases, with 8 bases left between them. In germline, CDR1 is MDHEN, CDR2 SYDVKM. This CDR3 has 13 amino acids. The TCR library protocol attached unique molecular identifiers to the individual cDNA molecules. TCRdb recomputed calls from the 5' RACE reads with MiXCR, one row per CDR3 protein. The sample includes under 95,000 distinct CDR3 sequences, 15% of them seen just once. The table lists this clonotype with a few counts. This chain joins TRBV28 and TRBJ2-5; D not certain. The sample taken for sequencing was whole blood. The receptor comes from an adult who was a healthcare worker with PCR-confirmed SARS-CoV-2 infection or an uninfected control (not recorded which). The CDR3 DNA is TGTGCCAGCAGGACGGAAAACCAAGAGACCCAGTACTTC. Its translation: CASRTENQETQYF.